This is a list of T cell receptor beta chains from one sample in a study of radiotherapy plus CTLA-4 blockade in lung cancer. Measured with immunoSEQ multiplex PCR; TCRdb has only the in-frame clones, and not every one. The repertoire holds fewer than 140,000 clones, with over 65% as singletons. Source: peripheral blood, taken from a patient treated with radiotherapy plus ipilimumab. These receptors all come from a human donor with non-small cell lung cancer that progressed on radiotherapy plus ipilimumab. Some clones in this sample may be carry-over from other donors' samples. CDR3s include the opening cysteine and the closing phenylalanine or tryptophan.

>TRBJ2-1|TRBV28
CASVTLAGGRGEQFF
>TRBJ1-6|TRBV29-1
CSVEAYSPLHF
>TRBJ1-4|TRBV27
CASSPELTGLGEKLFF
>TRBJ2-5|TRBV18
CASSPASGVQETQYF
>TRBJ2-3|TRBV30
CAWSFGASGVTDTQYF
>TRBJ2-1|TRBV18
CASSPLAGIYNEQFF
>TRBJ2-3|TRBV6-5
CASSQGGAADTQYF
>TRBJ2-7|TRBV4-1
CASSQDTGNSVEQYF
>TRBJ2-1|TRBV20-1
CSARGPNEQFF
>TRBJ2-5|TRBV5-1
CASSPGVVVNQETQYF
>TRBJ2-5|TRBV5-1
CASSLARAETQYF
>TRBJ2-3|TRBV7-9
CASSSLGGADTQYF
>TRBJ2-1|TRBV7-3
CASRAGSSYNEQFF
>TRBJ1-1|TRBV7-2
CASSFVFGGGTEAFF
>TRBJ2-1|TRBV5-5
CASSRDRGEQFF
>TRBJ1-2|TRBV5-8
CASSTGTGNYGYTF
>TRBJ1-1|TRBV5-5
CASSPQGATEAFF